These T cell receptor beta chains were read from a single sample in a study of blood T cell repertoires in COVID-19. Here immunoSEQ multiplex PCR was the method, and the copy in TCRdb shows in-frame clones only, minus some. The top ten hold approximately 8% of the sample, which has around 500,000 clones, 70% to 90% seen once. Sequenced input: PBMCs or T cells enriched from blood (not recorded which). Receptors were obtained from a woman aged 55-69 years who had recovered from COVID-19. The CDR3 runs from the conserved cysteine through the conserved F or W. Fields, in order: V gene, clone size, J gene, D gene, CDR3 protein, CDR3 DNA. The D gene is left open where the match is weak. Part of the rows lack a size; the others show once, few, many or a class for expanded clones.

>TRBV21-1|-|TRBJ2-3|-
CASSKGGPGLLSTDTQYF
TGTGCCAGCAGCAAAGGAGGACCCGGACTCCTTTCAACAGATACGCAGTATTTT
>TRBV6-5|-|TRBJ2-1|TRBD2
CASGLAGGQYNEQFF
TGTGCCAGCGGGCTAGCGGGGGGGCAGTACAATGAGCAGTTCTTC
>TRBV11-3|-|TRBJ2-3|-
CASSPTSGFTDTQYF
TGTGCCAGCAGCCCGACCAGCGGCTTCACAGATACGCAGTATTTT
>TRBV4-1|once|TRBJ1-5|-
CASSQVGGIQPQHF
TGCGCCAGCAGCCAAGTGGGGGGTATCCAGCCCCAGCATTTT
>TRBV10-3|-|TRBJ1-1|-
CAISDKGGMAEAFF
TGTGCCATCAGTGATAAGGGAGGGATGGCTGAAGCTTTCTTT
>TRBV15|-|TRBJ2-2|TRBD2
CATSRGAGGPTGELFF
TGTGCCACCAGCAGAGGTGCGGGGGGCCCCACCGGGGAGCTGTTTTTT
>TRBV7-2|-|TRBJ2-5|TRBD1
CASSLRQEQGHQETQYF
TGTGCCAGCAGCTTACGCCAAGAACAGGGGCACCAAGAGACCCAGTACTTC
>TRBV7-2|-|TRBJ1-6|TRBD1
CASSQRQGLSYNSPLHF
TGTGCCAGCAGCCAGAGACAGGGGCTGTCCTATAATTCACCCCTCCACTTT
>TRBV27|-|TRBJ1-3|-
CASSLSERGSSGNTIYF
TGTGCCAGCAGTTTATCAGAAAGAGGCTCCTCTGGAAACACCATATATTTT
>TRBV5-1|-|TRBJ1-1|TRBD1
CASSPGQPNTEAFF
TGCGCCAGCAGCCCGGGACAGCCAAACACTGAAGCTTTCTTT
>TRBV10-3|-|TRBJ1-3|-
CAISESGGGNTIYF
TGTGCCATCAGTGAGTCAGGGGGAGGAAACACCATATATTTT
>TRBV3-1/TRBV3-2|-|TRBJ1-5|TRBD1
CASSQLGQGNQPQHF
TGTGCCAGCAGCCAACTTGGACAGGGCAATCAGCCCCAGCATTTT
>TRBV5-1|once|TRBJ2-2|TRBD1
CASSQIGGGQGSGELFF
TGCGCCAGCAGCCAAATTGGAGGTGGACAGGGTTCCGGGGAGCTGTTTTTT
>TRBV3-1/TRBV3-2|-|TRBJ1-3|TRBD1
CASSQDRTGGGGNTIYF
TGTGCCAGCAGCCAAGACCGGACAGGGGGGGGAGGAAACACCATATATTTT
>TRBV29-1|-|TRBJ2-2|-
CSVMEVNTGELFF
TGCAGCGTTATGGAGGTCAACACCGGGGAGCTGTTTTTT
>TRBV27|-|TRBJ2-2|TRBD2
CASSGTSGGSTGELFF
TGTGCCAGTTCCGGGACTAGCGGGGGTTCTACCGGGGAGCTGTTTTTT
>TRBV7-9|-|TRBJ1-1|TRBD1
CASSFSGTVSSEAFF
TGTGCCAGCAGCTTCTCCGGGACAGTCTCTTCCGAAGCTTTCTTT
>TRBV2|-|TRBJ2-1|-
CASQYNEQFF
TGTGCCAGCCAGTACAATGAGCAGTTCTTC
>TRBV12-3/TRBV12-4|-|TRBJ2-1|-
CASSLMRHNEQFF
TGTGCCAGCAGTTTAATGAGGCACAATGAGCAGTTCTTC
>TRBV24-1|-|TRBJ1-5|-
CATSDSRTNYQPQHF
TGTGCCACCAGTGATTCGAGGACAAACTATCAGCCCCAGCATTTT
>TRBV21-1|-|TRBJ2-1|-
CASSKGRGEGNEQFF
TGTGCCAGCAGCAAAGGACGGGGGGAGGGCAATGAGCAGTTCTTC
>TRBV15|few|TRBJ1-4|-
CATSRAPGYMTTGSEKLFF
TGTGCCACCAGCAGAGCGCCAGGTTATATGACCACCGGAAGTGAAAAACTGTTTTTT
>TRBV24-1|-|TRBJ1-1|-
CATSARGNTEAFF
TGTGCCACCAGTGCCAGGGGGAACACTGAAGCTTTCTTT
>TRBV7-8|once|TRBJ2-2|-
CASSLAEGVGELFF
TGTGCCAGCAGTCTAGCGGAGGGGGTCGGGGAGCTGTTTTTT
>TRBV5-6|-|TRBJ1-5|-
CASSLGGTHNQPQHF
TGTGCCAGCAGCTTAGGCGGGACCCACAATCAGCCCCAGCATTTT
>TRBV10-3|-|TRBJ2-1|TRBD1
CAISDIGTANNEQFF
TGTGCCATCAGTGATATAGGGACAGCGAACAATGAGCAGTTCTTC
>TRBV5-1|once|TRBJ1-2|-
CASSLLQGSLEGYTF
TGCGCCAGCAGCTTGTTGCAGGGTTCCTTGGAAGGCTACACCTTC
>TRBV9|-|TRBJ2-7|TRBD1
CASSLGTAYEQYF
TGTGCCAGCAGCCTCGGGACAGCCTACGAGCAGTACTTC
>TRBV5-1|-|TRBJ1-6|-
CASSLGGDDSPLHF
TGCGCCAGCAGCTTGGGGGGGGACGATTCACCCCTCCACTTT
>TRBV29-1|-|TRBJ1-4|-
CSAINTPGSPDEKLFF
TGCAGCGCAATCAACACCCCAGGGTCCCCGGATGAAAAACTGTTTTTT
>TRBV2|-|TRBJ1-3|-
CASSESGLGNTIYF
TGTGCCAGCAGTGAATCAGGTTTGGGAAACACCATATATTTT
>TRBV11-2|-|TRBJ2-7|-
CASSLEGRAHEQYF
TGTGCCAGCAGCTTAGAAGGCAGGGCCCACGAGCAGTACTTC
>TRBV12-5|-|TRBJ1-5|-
CASAAPVGASNQPQHF
TGTGCTAGTGCCGCTCCTGTTGGGGCTAGCAATCAGCCCCAGCATTTT
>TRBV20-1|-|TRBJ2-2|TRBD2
CSASGGANTGELFF
TGCAGTGCTAGTGGGGGGGCGAACACCGGGGAGCTGTTTTTT
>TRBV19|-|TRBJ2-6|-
CASSPPGAGANVLTF
TGTGCCAGTAGTCCTCCGGGGGCTGGGGCCAACGTCCTGACTTTC
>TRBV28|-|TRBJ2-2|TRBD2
CASSSPWRGGPGELFF
TGTGCCAGCAGTTCCCCTTGGCGGGGGGGCCCCGGGGAGCTGTTTTTT
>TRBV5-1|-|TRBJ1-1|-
CASSLGTVNTEAFF
TGCGCCAGCAGCTTGGGGACAGTAAACACTGAAGCTTTCTTT
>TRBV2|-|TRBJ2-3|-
CASSPQGSTDTQYF
TGTGCCAGCAGTCCCCAGGGGTCCACAGATACGCAGTATTTT
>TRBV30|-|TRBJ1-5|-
CAWSTTGREPQHF
TGTGCCTGGAGTACAACCGGGAGGGAGCCCCAGCATTTT
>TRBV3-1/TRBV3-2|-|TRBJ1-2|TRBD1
CASSITGTGGGYTF
TGTGCCAGCAGCATAACCGGGACAGGCGGGGGCTACACCTTC
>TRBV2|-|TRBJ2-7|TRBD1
CASCPGQSYEQYF
TGTGCCAGCTGTCCGGGACAGAGCTACGAGCAGTACTTC
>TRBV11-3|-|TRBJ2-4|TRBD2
CASSPPAGENIQYF
TGTGCCAGCAGCCCCCCCGCGGGGGAAAACATTCAGTACTTC
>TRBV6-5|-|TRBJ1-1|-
CASSYPQGEAFF
TGTGCCAGCAGTTATCCTCAGGGCGAAGCTTTCTTT
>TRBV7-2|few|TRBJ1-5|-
CASTISREQPQHF
TGTGCCAGCACCATATCCCGGGAACAGCCCCAGCATTTT
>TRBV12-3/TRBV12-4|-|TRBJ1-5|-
CASSPKGDQPQHF
TGTGCCAGCAGCCCTAAAGGGGATCAGCCCCAGCATTTT